This T cell receptor (beta chain) was retrieved from a study of T cell repertoires and HLA-DP antigens. The overall study: Donor ages ranged from 18-to-29 to 60-to-69; two men, one woman. Pre-culture CD4+ samples used roughly 1,100 ng DNA versus 200 to 250 ng for CD137+CD4+ sorts. Whole-study results and caveats: Responder cells were total CD4+ cells with a HeLa antigen-presenting system.

Trimming took 3 bases from V and 5 from J; bases not matched to a gene: 4. From germline, CDR1 is MDHEN and CDR2 SYDVKM. The CDR3 contains 15 residues. Amplification used primers for 54 TRBV and 13 TRBJ segments. Profiling relied on immunoSEQ multiplex PCR, and the TCRdb table lists in-frame clones only, not all of them. This table has some 110,000 clones, 90% to 95% appearing once. This clone was seen a single time. Antigen unknown. Sequences were obtained from CD4+ T cells from PBMCs. The receptor comes from a woman aged 18-30 years in good health and CMV-seronegative. J is TRBJ2-2 and V is TRBV28; 9 bases are shared with TRBD2. In DNA, the CDR3 is TGTGCCAGCAGTTTTAGCGGGGGCCAGACCGGGGAGCTGTTTTTT. Its protein is CASSFSGGQTGELFF.